The sample holds one count of the clone carrying this T cell receptor beta chain. This record belongs to a study of tumor-infiltrating T cells and Merkel cell polyomavirus. Study results and caveats: The study's small sample size is a limitation.

Robust Merkel cell polyomavirus Large T antigen positivity by immunohistochemistry was seen in all patients' tumors. TCRdb's table, derived via immunoSEQ multiplex PCR, lists solely in-frame clones and lacks some. This table holds about 140 clones, roughly 66% found once. The TCR comes from a woman in her 70s with Merkel cell carcinoma. Material for sequencing was Merkel cell polyomavirus peptide tetramer+ CD8+ T cells sorted from the tumor.

CDR3 amino acids: CASSGAAEAFF. CDR3 DNA: TGTGCCAGCAGTGGGGCAGCTGAAGCTTTCTTT. The chain couples TRBV2 to TRBJ1-1; D uncertain. V dropped 4 bases and J dropped 6 bases, with 6 bases sitting between them. The germline CDR1 and CDR2 sequences are SNHLY and FYNNEI. The CDR3 loop spans 11 amino acids.